This entry features one T cell receptor beta chain sequence. Authors' processing steps: Estimates of nucleated cell counts were drawn from the amplification of reference gene primers. The data were produced by immunoSEQ multiplex PCR, yet TCRdb's version contains in-frame clones alone and is incomplete. V, J and clone size reflect that table, while D and trimming were determined from the DNA. The table includes about 170,000 clones, approximately 88% detected once. This sample was included in a study of blood T cell repertoires in COVID-19. This CDR3 spans 13 amino acids. In germline, CDR1 is SGHTA, CDR2 FQGNSA. V gave up 7 bases and J gave up 2 bases, with 11 bases separating them.

This clonotype was sampled from a woman aged 60 to 75 with acute or convalescent COVID-19. Sequenced sample: peripheral blood. The genes are TRBV7-2 and TRBJ1-1, with D unresolved. CDR3 in amino acids: CASNLDPNTEAFF. DNA of the CDR3: TGTGCCAGCAACCTAGATCCCAACACTGAAGCTTTCTTT.